The clone carrying this T cell receptor (beta chain) was recorded many times. Its cognate antigen is unknown. This sample was taken from a study of Ad26.COV2.S vaccination and SARS-CoV-2 variants. On the study more broadly: Each vaccinee took Ad26.COV2.S intramuscularly, once or twice 56 days apart. Points from the study as a whole: Total T cell responses, in the TCR breadth and depth analyses, may have been underestimated.

The V and J ends lost 3 bases and 3 bases respectively, with 14 bases between them. Germline V lookup: CDR1 SNHLY, CDR2 FYNNEI. This CDR3 has 15 amino acids. As for treatment: some 20 received Ad26.COV2.S at low or high dose, single or two shots; 5 received placebo; per-sample allocation not given. All samples were drawn on day 63, counting from the first vaccine or placebo injection. In Boston, the donor was an adult between 18-55 years of age. Method: immunoSEQ multiplex PCR; TCRdb's copy keeps in-frame clones and lacks some. The sample records just over 350,000 clones, 85% being singletons. The sample here was peripheral blood, taken in a trial of Ad26.COV2.S vaccine versus placebo. This TCR derives from a person between 18 and 65 years old who received the Ad26.COV2.S COVID-19 vaccine or a placebo. The V and J genes are TRBV2 and TRBJ1-1, with a weak D call TRBD1 (5 bases). The CDR3 loop reads CASSDSQGFYTEAFF. The CDR3 bases are TGTGCCAGCAGTGATAGCCAGGGTTTCTACACTGAAGCTTTCTTT.